This record looks at one T cell receptor beta chain sequence and its context. Its antigen is undetermined. The data are from a study of cytomegalovirus exposure and HLA in healthy donors. About the research overall: The same platform was used for the 90 to 150 validation repertoires and the approximately 670 first-cohort repertoires, a later analysis reported.

The assay was immunoSEQ multiplex PCR, and TCRdb's table has in-frame clones only and misses some. Of 160,000 or so clones detected, around 85% appear once; the ten largest clones hold 2% to 2.5%. General study results and limits: A few CMV-associated chains were confirmed in vitro to be specific for CMV antigens. TCR beta chains numbering approximately 150 were designated cytomegalovirus-associated.

This TCR was sampled from a young man in good health and CMV-seropositive. The material sequenced was PBMCs.

The CDR3 loop reads CASSVGRVYEQYF. CDR3 coding DNA: TGTGCCAGCAGCGTTGGGAGGGTCTACGAGCAGTACTTC. The V and J genes are TRBV6-1 and TRBJ2-7; 7 nucleotides line up with TRBD2. CDR3 length equals 13 residues. Trimming cost V 6 bases and J 3 bases; bases outside gene matches: 5. Germline V gene lookup returns CDR1 MNHNS and CDR2 SASEGT.